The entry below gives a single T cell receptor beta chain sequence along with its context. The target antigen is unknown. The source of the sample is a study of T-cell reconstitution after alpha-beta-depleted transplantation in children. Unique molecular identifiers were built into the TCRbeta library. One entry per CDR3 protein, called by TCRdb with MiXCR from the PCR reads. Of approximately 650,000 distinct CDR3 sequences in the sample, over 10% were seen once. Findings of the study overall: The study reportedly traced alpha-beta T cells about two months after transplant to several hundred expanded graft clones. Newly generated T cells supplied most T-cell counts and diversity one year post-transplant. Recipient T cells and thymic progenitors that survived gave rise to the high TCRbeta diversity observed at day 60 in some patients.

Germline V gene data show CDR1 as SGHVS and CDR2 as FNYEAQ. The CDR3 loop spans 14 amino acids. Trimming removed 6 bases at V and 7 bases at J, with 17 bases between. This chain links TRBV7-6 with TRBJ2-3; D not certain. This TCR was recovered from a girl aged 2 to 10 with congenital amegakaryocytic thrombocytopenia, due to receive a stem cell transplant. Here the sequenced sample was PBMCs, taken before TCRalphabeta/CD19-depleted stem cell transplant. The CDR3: CASSLQRSSNTQYF. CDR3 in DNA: TGTGCCAGCAGTCTCCAACGTTCTTCCAATACGCAGTATTTT.